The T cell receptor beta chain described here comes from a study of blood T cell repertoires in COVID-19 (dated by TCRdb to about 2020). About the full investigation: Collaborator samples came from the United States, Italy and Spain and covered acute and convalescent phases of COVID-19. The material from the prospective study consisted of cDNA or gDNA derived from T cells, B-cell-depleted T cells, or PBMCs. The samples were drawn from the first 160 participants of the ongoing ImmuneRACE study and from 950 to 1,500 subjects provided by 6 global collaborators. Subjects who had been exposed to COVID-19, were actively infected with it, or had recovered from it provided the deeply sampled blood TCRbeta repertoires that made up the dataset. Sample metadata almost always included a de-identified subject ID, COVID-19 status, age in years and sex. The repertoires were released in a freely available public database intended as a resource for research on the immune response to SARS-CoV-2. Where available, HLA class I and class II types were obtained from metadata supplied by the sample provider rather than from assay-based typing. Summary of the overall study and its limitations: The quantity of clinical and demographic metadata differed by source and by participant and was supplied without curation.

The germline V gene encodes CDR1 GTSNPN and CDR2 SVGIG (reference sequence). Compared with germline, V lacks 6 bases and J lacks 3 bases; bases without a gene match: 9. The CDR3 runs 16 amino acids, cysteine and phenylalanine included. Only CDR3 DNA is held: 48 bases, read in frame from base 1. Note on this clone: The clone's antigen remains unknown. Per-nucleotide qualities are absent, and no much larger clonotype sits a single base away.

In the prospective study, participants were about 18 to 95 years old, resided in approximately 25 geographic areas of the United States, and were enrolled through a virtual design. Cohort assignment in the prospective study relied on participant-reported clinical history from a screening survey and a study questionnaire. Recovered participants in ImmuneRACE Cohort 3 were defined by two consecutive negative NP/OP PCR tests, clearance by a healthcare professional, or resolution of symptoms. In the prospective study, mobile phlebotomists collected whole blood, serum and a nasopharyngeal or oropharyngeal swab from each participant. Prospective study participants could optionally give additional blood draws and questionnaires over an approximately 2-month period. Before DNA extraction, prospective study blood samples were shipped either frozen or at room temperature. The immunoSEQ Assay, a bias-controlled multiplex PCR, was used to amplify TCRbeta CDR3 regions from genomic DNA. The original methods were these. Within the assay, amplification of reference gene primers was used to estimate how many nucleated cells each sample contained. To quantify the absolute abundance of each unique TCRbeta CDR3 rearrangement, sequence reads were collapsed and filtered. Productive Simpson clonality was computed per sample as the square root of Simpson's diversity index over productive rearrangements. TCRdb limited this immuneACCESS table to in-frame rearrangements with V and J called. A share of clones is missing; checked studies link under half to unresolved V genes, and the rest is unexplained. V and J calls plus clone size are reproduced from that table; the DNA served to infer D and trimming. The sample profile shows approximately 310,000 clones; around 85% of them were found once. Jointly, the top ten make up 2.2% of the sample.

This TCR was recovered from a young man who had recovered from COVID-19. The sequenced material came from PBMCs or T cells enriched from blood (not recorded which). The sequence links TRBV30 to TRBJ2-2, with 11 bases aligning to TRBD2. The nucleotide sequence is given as TGTGCCTGTCTACCTCCGGGACTAGCGGACACCGGGGAGCTGTTTTTT. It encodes CACLPPGLADTGELFF.